This is a list of T cell receptor beta chains from one sample in a study of PD-1 blockade in classical Hodgkin lymphoma. Using immunoSEQ multiplex PCR, the repertoire was profiled, and TCRdb retains in-frame clones only, with some absent. The sample yields more than 70,000 clones, 80% to 95% seen once. Sequenced here: peripheral blood mononuclear cells (PBMCs), sampled before the second cycle of nivolumab. Every receptor here comes from a human donor with classical Hodgkin lymphoma. Each CDR3 is given with its conserved first and last residue. Each record gives: D gene, J gene, V gene, clone size, CDR3 DNA, CDR3 protein. The D gene is left open where the match is weak. For some rows the clone size is stated as once, few or many, or as a class when expanded; others skip it.

D gene: TRBD2
J gene: TRBJ2-3
V gene: TRBV7-3
clone size: NA
CDR3 DNA: TGTGCCAGCAGCTTAGGCGCCAGGACTAGCGGGAGACGGACGCAGTATTTT
CDR3 protein: CASSLGARTSGRRTQYF

D gene: TRBD2
J gene: TRBJ2-7
V gene: TRBV2
clone size: NA
CDR3 DNA: TGTGCCAGCAGAGTAATTTCAGACCCCCGGGCGAGTCCCGGACTAGCGGAGTACTACGAGCAGTACTTC
CDR3 protein: CASRVISDPRASPGLAEYYEQYF

D gene: TRBD2
J gene: TRBJ2-7
V gene: TRBV30
clone size: NA
CDR3 DNA: TGTGCCTGGAGGGGACTAGCGGTACCAAGTGAGCAGTACTTC
CDR3 protein: CAWRGLAVPSEQYF

D gene: NA
J gene: TRBJ1-2
V gene: TRBV7-9
clone size: NA
CDR3 DNA: TGTGCCAGCAGCTTAGAGGTGGACCCTTATGGCTACACCTTC
CDR3 protein: CASSLEVDPYGYTF

D gene: TRBD1
J gene: TRBJ1-1
V gene: TRBV6-4
clone size: NA
CDR3 DNA: TGTGCCAGCAGTGCCCAAACAGGGGCGACTGAAGCTTTCTTT
CDR3 protein: CASSAQTGATEAFF

D gene: NA
J gene: TRBJ2-7
V gene: TRBV10-3
clone size: NA
CDR3 DNA: TGTGCCATCTCTAGGGCAGGGGGGTCCTACGAGCAGTACTTC
CDR3 protein: CAISRAGGSYEQYF

D gene: NA
J gene: TRBJ2-5
V gene: TRBV6-1
clone size: NA
CDR3 DNA: TGTGCCAGCATTCGGGAAGAGACCCAGTACTTC
CDR3 protein: CASIREETQYF

D gene: NA
J gene: TRBJ1-5
V gene: TRBV6-5
clone size: NA
CDR3 DNA: TGTGCCAGCAGTTACTTCGGGGGCCCAAATCAGCCCCAGCATTTT
CDR3 protein: CASSYFGGPNQPQHF

D gene: TRBD1
J gene: TRBJ2-3
V gene: TRBV4-2
clone size: NA
CDR3 DNA: TGTGCCAGCAGCCACCCCGGGACAGCAGATACGCAGTATTTT
CDR3 protein: CASSHPGTADTQYF

D gene: NA
J gene: TRBJ2-3
V gene: TRBV11-3
clone size: NA
CDR3 DNA: TGTGCCAGCAGCAATCCTACTTCTGGAACCTACACAGATACGCAGTATTTT
CDR3 protein: CASSNPTSGTYTDTQYF

D gene: NA
J gene: TRBJ2-2
V gene: TRBV6-1
clone size: NA
CDR3 DNA: TGTGCCAGCAGTCCATACTGGAACACCGGGGAGCTGTTTTTT
CDR3 protein: CASSPYWNTGELFF

D gene: NA
J gene: TRBJ2-4
V gene: TRBV6-6
clone size: NA
CDR3 DNA: TGTGCCAGCAGGGCTCAAAGTAGAAACATTCAGTACTTC
CDR3 protein: CASRAQSRNIQYF

D gene: NA
J gene: TRBJ2-1
V gene: TRBV14
clone size: few
CDR3 DNA: TGTGCCAGCAGCCAAACGGGGTCCAACAATGAGCAGTTCTTC
CDR3 protein: CASSQTGSNNEQFF

D gene: NA
J gene: TRBJ2-7
V gene: TRBV2
clone size: NA
CDR3 DNA: TGTGCCAGCAGTGTCTTAGGGTCCTACGAGCAGTACTTC
CDR3 protein: CASSVLGSYEQYF

D gene: NA
J gene: TRBJ2-3
V gene: TRBV11-2
clone size: NA
CDR3 DNA: TGTGCCAGCAGCATAGTGGCACGTCAGAAGGGGGCAGATACGCAGTATTTT
CDR3 protein: CASSIVARQKGADTQYF

D gene: NA
J gene: TRBJ1-3
V gene: TRBV9
clone size: NA
CDR3 DNA: TGTGCCAGCAGCGTAGTAGAGACCTCTGGAAACACCATATATTTT
CDR3 protein: CASSVVETSGNTIYF

D gene: TRBD2
J gene: TRBJ2-7
V gene: TRBV7-9
clone size: NA
CDR3 DNA: TGTGCCAGCAGCCCCCCACTAGCGGAGACCTACGAGCAGTACTTC
CDR3 protein: CASSPPLAETYEQYF

D gene: TRBD1
J gene: TRBJ1-5
V gene: TRBV19
clone size: NA
CDR3 DNA: TGTGCCAGTACATCCGGGACAGGGGGTCCGTATAGCAATCAGCCCCAGCATTTT
CDR3 protein: CASTSGTGGPYSNQPQHF

D gene: TRBD1
J gene: TRBJ2-5
V gene: TRBV11-3
clone size: NA
CDR3 DNA: TGTGCCAGCAGCTTGGGGGACAGTTCCGCAGGGGAGACCCAGTACTTC
CDR3 protein: CASSLGDSSAGETQYF

D gene: NA
J gene: TRBJ2-2
V gene: TRBV7-9
clone size: NA
CDR3 DNA: TGTGCCAGCAGCTTAGCTAATTCGGGGGGCAGCACCGGGGAGCTGTTTTTT
CDR3 protein: CASSLANSGGSTGELFF

D gene: NA
J gene: TRBJ2-1
V gene: TRBV9
clone size: NA
CDR3 DNA: TGTGCCAGCAGCGTAGACGTTTGGGGGCACAATGAGCAGTTCTTC
CDR3 protein: CASSVDVWGHNEQFF

D gene: TRBD2
J gene: TRBJ2-1
V gene: TRBV28
clone size: NA
CDR3 DNA: TGTGCCAGCACCGAAACTAGCGGGGTGACCTACAATGAGCAGTTCTTC
CDR3 protein: CASTETSGVTYNEQFF

D gene: TRBD1
J gene: TRBJ2-7
V gene: TRBV7-8
clone size: NA
CDR3 DNA: TGTGCCAGCAGCCAGCCGCGGACAGGGGAGCGATCGGGAGTCTTTTACGAGCAGTACTTC
CDR3 protein: CASSQPRTGERSGVFYEQYF

D gene: TRBD2
J gene: TRBJ2-3
V gene: TRBV5-1
clone size: once
CDR3 DNA: TGCGCCAGCAGCTTCCAGGAGCGGGGCTTCACAGATACGCAGTATTTT
CDR3 protein: CASSFQERGFTDTQYF

D gene: TRBD2
J gene: TRBJ2-1
V gene: TRBV6-4
clone size: NA
CDR3 DNA: TGTGCCAGCAAAGTAAATCCGGGACTAGCGGGAGAACACAATGAGCAGTTCTTC
CDR3 protein: CASKVNPGLAGEHNEQFF

D gene: TRBD1
J gene: TRBJ1-2
V gene: TRBV27
clone size: NA
CDR3 DNA: TGTGCCAGTGGGGAAGGGGGCGTAAGGGGTGGCTACACCTTC
CDR3 protein: CASGEGGVRGGYTF

D gene: TRBD1
J gene: TRBJ2-1
V gene: TRBV7-9
clone size: once
CDR3 DNA: TGTGCCAGCAGCCCTTTGACAGGGGCCTACAATGAGCAGTTCTTC
CDR3 protein: CASSPLTGAYNEQFF

D gene: NA
J gene: TRBJ2-7
V gene: TRBV19
clone size: NA
CDR3 DNA: TGTGCCAGTAGTATCTCGAGGGGACCCTACGAGCAGTACTTC
CDR3 protein: CASSISRGPYEQYF

D gene: TRBD2
J gene: TRBJ2-2
V gene: TRBV30
clone size: NA
CDR3 DNA: TGTGCCTGGAGAGGGGGACTAGGGACCGGGGAGCTGTTTTTT
CDR3 protein: CAWRGGLGTGELFF

D gene: TRBD2
J gene: TRBJ2-1
V gene: TRBV28
clone size: NA
CDR3 DNA: TGTGCCAGCAGTTTAACTAGCGGACTCTCCTACAATGAGCAGTTCTTC
CDR3 protein: CASSLTSGLSYNEQFF

D gene: NA
J gene: TRBJ1-1
V gene: TRBV9
clone size: NA
CDR3 DNA: TGTGCCAGCAGCGTAGAGGCCGGGGGCCGATACACTGAAGCTTTCTTT
CDR3 protein: CASSVEAGGRYTEAFF

D gene: TRBD1
J gene: TRBJ2-7
V gene: TRBV29-1
clone size: NA
CDR3 DNA: TGCAGCGTTGAAATGGTGGGACAGGGGCCACTCCTTACCTACGAGCAGTACTTC
CDR3 protein: CSVEMVGQGPLLTYEQYF

D gene: NA
J gene: TRBJ1-1
V gene: TRBV2
clone size: few
CDR3 DNA: TGTGCCAGCATTACAGGGTTATACGAAGCTTTCTTT
CDR3 protein: CASITGLYEAFF

D gene: TRBD1
J gene: TRBJ2-7
V gene: TRBV7-6
clone size: once
CDR3 DNA: TGTGCCAGCAGCTCCGGACAGGGGAGCTACGAGCAGTACTTC
CDR3 protein: CASSSGQGSYEQYF

D gene: NA
J gene: TRBJ1-5
V gene: TRBV18
clone size: NA
CDR3 DNA: TGTGCCAGCTCCCCGGTGGGTAGTAATCAGCCCCAGCATTTT
CDR3 protein: CASSPVGSNQPQHF

D gene: TRBD1
J gene: TRBJ2-7
V gene: TRBV7-9
clone size: NA
CDR3 DNA: TGTGCCAGCAGCTCTCCCGACAGGGTACCTTCCTACGAGCAGTACTTC
CDR3 protein: CASSSPDRVPSYEQYF

D gene: NA
J gene: TRBJ1-2
V gene: TRBV27
clone size: NA
CDR3 DNA: TGTGCCAGCAGTCCTGGGGACGTCCCTACTGGCTACACCTTC
CDR3 protein: CASSPGDVPTGYTF

D gene: NA
J gene: TRBJ2-7
V gene: TRBV9
clone size: NA
CDR3 DNA: TGTGCCAGCAGCGTATCCCCGCCTCCCCAGGGTCGCTACGAGCAGTACTTC
CDR3 protein: CASSVSPPPQGRYEQYF

D gene: NA
J gene: TRBJ1-2
V gene: TRBV5-1
clone size: NA
CDR3 DNA: TGCGCCAGCAGCATGCGGGGGGATGGCTACACCTTC
CDR3 protein: CASSMRGDGYTF

D gene: NA
J gene: TRBJ1-2
V gene: TRBV21-1
clone size: NA
CDR3 DNA: TGTGCCAGCAGCAAGGTAGACAGGGAGACCTTC
CDR3 protein: CASSKVDRETF

D gene: TRBD1
J gene: TRBJ2-3
V gene: TRBV19
clone size: NA
CDR3 DNA: TGTGCCAGTACCAAGCAGGGGGTGGCAGATACGCAGTATTTT
CDR3 protein: CASTKQGVADTQYF

D gene: TRBD2
J gene: TRBJ2-1
V gene: TRBV5-4
clone size: NA
CDR3 DNA: TGTGCCAGCAGCTGTCGACTAGCGGAGTTTGTAAATGAGCAGTTCTTC
CDR3 protein: CASSCRLAEFVNEQFF

D gene: NA
J gene: TRBJ1-1
V gene: TRBV9
clone size: few
CDR3 DNA: TGTGCCAGCAGCGTATCTGGCACTGAAGCTTTCTTT
CDR3 protein: CASSVSGTEAFF

D gene: NA
J gene: TRBJ2-5
V gene: TRBV6-5
clone size: NA
CDR3 DNA: TGTGCCAGCAGTTTCGGACAGAAGCCCTTTCAAGAGACCCAGTACTTC
CDR3 protein: CASSFGQKPFQETQYF

D gene: TRBD1
J gene: TRBJ1-2
V gene: TRBV5-4
clone size: NA
CDR3 DNA: TGTGCCAGCAGCCCACAGGGGGCGCGGGGCTACACCTTC
CDR3 protein: CASSPQGARGYTF

D gene: NA
J gene: TRBJ2-2
V gene: TRBV28
clone size: NA
CDR3 DNA: TGTGCCAGCAGTTCGGGGCAGGTCGGGACCGGGGAGCTGTTTTTT
CDR3 protein: CASSSGQVGTGELFF

D gene: NA
J gene: TRBJ1-1
V gene: TRBV29-1
clone size: NA
CDR3 DNA: TGCAGCGTTGAATATGGTTCCTCAGGAAAAGCTTTCTTT
CDR3 protein: CSVEYGSSGKAFF

D gene: NA
J gene: TRBJ2-2
V gene: TRBV20-1
clone size: NA
CDR3 DNA: TGCAGTGCTAGAGATGTGGGGGAGCTGTTTTTT
CDR3 protein: CSARDVGELFF

D gene: NA
J gene: TRBJ2-1
V gene: TRBV27
clone size: NA
CDR3 DNA: TGTGCCAGCAGTGGGTTACAGGGAGGCACCTACAATGAGCAGTTCTTC
CDR3 protein: CASSGLQGGTYNEQFF

D gene: TRBD1
J gene: TRBJ2-7
V gene: TRBV15
clone size: NA
CDR3 DNA: TGTGCCACCAGCCATCGCGGGACAGGGGATTACGAGCAGTACTTC
CDR3 protein: CATSHRGTGDYEQYF

D gene: NA
J gene: TRBJ2-7
V gene: TRBV10-3
clone size: NA
CDR3 DNA: TGTGCCATCAGAACGGGCTACGAGCAGTACTTC
CDR3 protein: CAIRTGYEQYF

D gene: NA
J gene: TRBJ1-6
V gene: TRBV2
clone size: NA
CDR3 DNA: TGTGCCAGCTCAGAGGGCAGGGATCGTTCACCCCTCCACTTT
CDR3 protein: CASSEGRDRSPLHF

D gene: TRBD2
J gene: TRBJ2-5
V gene: TRBV11-2
clone size: NA
CDR3 DNA: TGTGCCAGCAGCCTCCGACTAGCGGGAGGAAGAGAGACCCAGTACTTC
CDR3 protein: CASSLRLAGGRETQYF

D gene: NA
J gene: TRBJ2-2
V gene: TRBV2
clone size: NA
CDR3 DNA: TGTGCCAGCCGACTAGAGCCGAACACCGGGGAGCTGTTTTTT
CDR3 protein: CASRLEPNTGELFF